The 8 T cell receptor beta chains below were found in one sample sequenced in a study of pediatric ulcerative colitis. Profiled with immunoSEQ multiplex PCR; TCRdb holds only in-frame clones, not every one. The table includes 44,000 or so clones, 78% detected once. During colonoscopy, one to two rectal pinch biopsies were collected. The sequenced material came from gut tissue. The source of these receptors is a girl between 10 and 17 years old with moderate ulcerative colitis.

This clone was observed once. The chain employs TRBV10-3 and TRBJ2-7, with D possibly being TRBD1 (5 bases). Germline values: CDR1 ENHRY, CDR2 SYGVKD. This CDR3 has 15 amino acids. V was pared by 0 bases and J by 3 bases, with 12 bases between. This chain's CDR3 is CAISESQGLGYEQYF. The CDR3 coding sequence is TGTGCCATCAGTGAGTCCCAGGGTTTAGGCTACGAGCAGTACTTC.

The rearrangement uses TRBV6-5 and TRBJ2-1, with 7 bases fitting TRBD2. The germline V gene encodes CDR1 MNHEY and CDR2 SVGAGI. This CDR3 region has 14 residues. Trimming took 5 bases from V and 4 from J; bases not matched to a gene: 5. The CDR3 coding sequence is TGTGCCAGCAGTGCTAGCGGTGGATACAATGAGCAGTTCTTC. It translates to CASSASGGYNEQFF.

The sample holds a few counts of this clone. The chain has TRBV28 and TRBJ1-4, with no clear D. CDR1 and CDR2 (germline): MDHEN, SYDVKM. Trimming shortened V by 2 bases and J by 6 bases, and 10 bases separated the two germline ends. The CDR3 runs to 14 residues. CDR3 in amino acids: CASSLMIPDEKLFF. The CDR3 coding sequence is TGTGCCAGCAGTTTAATGATTCCCGATGAAAAACTGTTTTTT.

The chain recombines TRBV5-1 with TRBJ2-1; D remains unclear. Trimming took off 2 bases at V and 2 bases at J, with 14 bases between the two ends. Germline-derived CDR1 and CDR2 are SGHRS and YFSETQ. This CDR3 contains 16 residues. The CDR3 loop is CASSFDGSRTYNEQFF. CDR3 nucleotide sequence: TGCGCCAGCAGCTTCGACGGGTCCCGAACCTACAATGAGCAGTTCTTC.

The J gene is TRBJ2-1, the V gene TRBV11-3; 8 positions agree with TRBD2. Looked up from germline, CDR1 is SGHNT and CDR2 is YENEEA. This CDR3 is built from 17 residues. The V gene end was trimmed by 8 bases and the J gene end by 4 bases; junction bases not matched to a gene: 16. The CDR3 nucleotides are TGTGCCAGCTCCCTAGAGGCGGGGGGAAACCCTTACAATGAGCAGTTCTTC. Its translation: CASSLEAGGNPYNEQFF.

The rearrangement uses TRBV29-1 and TRBJ1-2, with 10 bases matching TRBD1. Germline CDR1 SQVTM, CDR2 ANQGSEA. The V and J ends lost 5 bases and 4 bases, in that order; junction bases with no gene match: 13. CDR3 length equals 16 residues. Here the CDR3 reads CSVMDRGAEFSYGYTF. The CDR3 DNA follows: TGCAGCGTTATGGACAGGGGGGCGGAATTTAGCTATGGCTACACCTTC.

The V call is TRBV7-8, the J call TRBJ2-7; D remains unclear. The CDR3 loop spans 13 amino acids. Deletions cut 2 bases from V and 6 bases from J, with 11 bases between. CDR1 SGHVS and CDR2 FQNEAQ come from the germline V gene. CDR3 coding DNA: TGTGCCAGCAGCTTAACTTTAGGTTCCGAGCAGTACTTC. This encodes CASSLTLGSEQYF.

The gene calls are TRBV7-9 and TRBJ2-3; D ambiguous. Germline lookup yields CDR1 SEHNR and CDR2 FQNEAQ (reference sequence). This CDR3 is 13 amino acids long. The ends were cut back, 1 base at V and 2 bases at J, with 4 bases in the middle. The CDR3 DNA reads as TGTGCCAGCAGCTTAGTCCCCACAGATACGCAGTATTTT. It codes for CASSLVPTDTQYF.